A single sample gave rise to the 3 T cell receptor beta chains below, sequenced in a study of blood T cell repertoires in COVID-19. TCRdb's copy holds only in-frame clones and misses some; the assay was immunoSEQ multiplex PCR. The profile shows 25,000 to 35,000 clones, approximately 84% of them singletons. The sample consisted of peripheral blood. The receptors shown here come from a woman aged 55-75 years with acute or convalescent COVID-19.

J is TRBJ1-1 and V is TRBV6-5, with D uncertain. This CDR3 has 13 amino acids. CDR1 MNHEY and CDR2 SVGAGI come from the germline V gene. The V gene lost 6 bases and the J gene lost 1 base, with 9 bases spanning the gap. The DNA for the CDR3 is TGTGCCAGCAGCGAGGATTGGAACACTGAAGCTTTCTTT. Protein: CASSEDWNTEAFF.

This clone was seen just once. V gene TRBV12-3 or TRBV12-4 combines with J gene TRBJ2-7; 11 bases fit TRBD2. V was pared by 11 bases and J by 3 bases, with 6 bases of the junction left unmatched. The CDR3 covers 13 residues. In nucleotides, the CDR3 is TGTGCCTGCGCTAGCGGGGGGTACTACGAGCAGTACTTC. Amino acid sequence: CACASGGYYEQYF.

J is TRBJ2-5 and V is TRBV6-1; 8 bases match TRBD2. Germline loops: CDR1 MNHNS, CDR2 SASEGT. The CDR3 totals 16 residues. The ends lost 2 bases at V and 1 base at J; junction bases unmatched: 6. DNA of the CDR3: TGTGCCAGCAGTGAACAGGAGCGGGGGCTCCAAGAGACCCAGTACTTC. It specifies CASSEQERGLQETQYF.